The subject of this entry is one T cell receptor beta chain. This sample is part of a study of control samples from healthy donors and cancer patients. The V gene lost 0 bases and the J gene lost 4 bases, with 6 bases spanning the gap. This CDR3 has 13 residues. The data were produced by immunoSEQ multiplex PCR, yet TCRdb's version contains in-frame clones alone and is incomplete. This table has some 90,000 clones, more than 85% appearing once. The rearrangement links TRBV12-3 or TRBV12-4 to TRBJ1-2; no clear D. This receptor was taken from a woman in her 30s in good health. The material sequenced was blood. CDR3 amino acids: CASSLARSYGYTF. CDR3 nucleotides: TGTGCCAGCAGTTTAGCCAGGTCCTATGGCTACACCTTC.